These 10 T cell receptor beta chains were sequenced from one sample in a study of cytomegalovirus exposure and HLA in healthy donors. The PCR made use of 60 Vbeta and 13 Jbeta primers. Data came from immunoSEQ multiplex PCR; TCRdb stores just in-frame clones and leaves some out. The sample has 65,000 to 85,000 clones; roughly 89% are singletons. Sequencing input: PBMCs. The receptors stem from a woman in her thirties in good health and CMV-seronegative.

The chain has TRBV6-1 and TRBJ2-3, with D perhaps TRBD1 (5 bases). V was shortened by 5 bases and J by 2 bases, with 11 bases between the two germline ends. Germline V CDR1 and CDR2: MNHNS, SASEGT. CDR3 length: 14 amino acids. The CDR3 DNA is TGTGCCAGCAGTCCCAGGGATCACACAGATACGCAGTATTTT. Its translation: CASSPRDHTDTQYF.

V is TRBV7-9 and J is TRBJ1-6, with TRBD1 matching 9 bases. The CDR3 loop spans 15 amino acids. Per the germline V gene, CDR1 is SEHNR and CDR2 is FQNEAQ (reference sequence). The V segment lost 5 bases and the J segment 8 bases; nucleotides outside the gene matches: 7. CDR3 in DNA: TGTGCCAGCAGCGCCGTTGGGACAGGGCATTCACCCCTCCACTTT. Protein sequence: CASSAVGTGHSPLHF.

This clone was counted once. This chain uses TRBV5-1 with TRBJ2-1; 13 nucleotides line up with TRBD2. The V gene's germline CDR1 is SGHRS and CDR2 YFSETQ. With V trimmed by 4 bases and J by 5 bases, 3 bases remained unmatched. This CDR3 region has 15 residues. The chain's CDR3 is CASSAGTSGDNEQFF. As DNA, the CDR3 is TGCGCCAGCAGCGCTGGGACTAGCGGGGACAATGAGCAGTTCTTC.

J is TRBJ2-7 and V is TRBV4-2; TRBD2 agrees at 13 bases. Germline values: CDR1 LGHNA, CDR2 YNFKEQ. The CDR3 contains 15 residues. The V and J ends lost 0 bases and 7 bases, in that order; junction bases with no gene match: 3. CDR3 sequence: CASSQDTSGRGEQYF. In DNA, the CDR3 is TGTGCCAGCAGCCAAGATACTAGCGGGAGGGGAGAGCAGTACTTC.

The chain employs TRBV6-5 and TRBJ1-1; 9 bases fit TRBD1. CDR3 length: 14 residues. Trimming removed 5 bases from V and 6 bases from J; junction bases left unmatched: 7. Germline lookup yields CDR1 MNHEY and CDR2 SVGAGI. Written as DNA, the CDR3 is TGTGCCAGCAGTAAACGACAGGGGGGACCTGAAGCTTTCTTT. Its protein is CASSKRQGGPEAFF.

CDR3 loop: CSVGRGAQSDTQYF. The CDR3 DNA reads TGCAGCGTTGGTCGGGGGGCCCAGTCAGATACGCAGTATTTT. The chain couples TRBV29-1 to TRBJ2-3; TRBD2 might be the D (7 bases). V was clipped by 4 bases and J by 4 bases, with 15 bases between them. Germline V gene lookup returns CDR1 SQVTM and CDR2 ANQGSEA. The CDR3 totals 14 residues.

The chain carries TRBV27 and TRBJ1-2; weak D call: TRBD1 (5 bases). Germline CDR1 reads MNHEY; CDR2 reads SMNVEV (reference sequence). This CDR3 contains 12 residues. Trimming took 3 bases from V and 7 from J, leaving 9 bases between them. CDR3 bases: TGTGCCAGCAGTTTCCAGGGTGGTGGCTACACCTTC. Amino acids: CASSFQGGGYTF.

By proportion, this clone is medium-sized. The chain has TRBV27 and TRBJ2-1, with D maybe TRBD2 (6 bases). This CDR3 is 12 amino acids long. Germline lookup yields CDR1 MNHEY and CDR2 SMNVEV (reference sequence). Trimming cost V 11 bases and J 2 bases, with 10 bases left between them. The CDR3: CAAGTAYNEQFF. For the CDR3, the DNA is TGTGCCGCGGGGACGGCCTACAATGAGCAGTTCTTC.

DNA of the CDR3: TGTGCCAGCAGCCCCACTGGGCCAGCCCAGCATTTT. Translation: CASSPTGPAQHF. V and J are TRBV6-6 and TRBJ1-5; no clear D gene. This CDR3 comprises 12 residues. The germline CDR1 and CDR2 sequences are MNHNY and SVGAGI (reference sequence). V was cut by 6 bases and J by 11 bases, with 14 bases left in between.

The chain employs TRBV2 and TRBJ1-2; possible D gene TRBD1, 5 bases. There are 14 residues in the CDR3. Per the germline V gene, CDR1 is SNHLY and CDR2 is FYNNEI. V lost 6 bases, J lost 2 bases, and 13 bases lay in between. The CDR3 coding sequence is TGTGCCAGCAGAAAAGACAGTACCAACTATGGCTACACCTTC. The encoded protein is CASRKDSTNYGYTF.